This record covers a single TCR beta chain. Its antigen is unknown. The source of the sample is a study of tumor and adjacent non-tumor tissue in lung cancer. Study-level background: The patients, roughly 9 men and roughly 5 women, were about 31 to 76 with stage I to III disease. Samples averaged approximately 3.9 million productive TCRbeta reads each. Study-wide results and limits: TCR diversity was significantly greater in tumor than normal lung tissue.

Trimming stripped 5 bases from V and 4 bases from J, with 21 bases between. This CDR3 contains 16 residues. Germline CDR1 is MDHEN and CDR2 is SYDVKM. The template was RNA from unsorted bulk tissue. The normal lung tissue was taken more than 3 cm from the tumor edge. A modified ARM-PCR protocol with three rounds of nested PCR amplified TCRbeta. TCRdb reprocessed the multiplex PCR reads with MiXCR, giving one entry per CDR3 protein. The sample lists more than 75,000 distinct CDR3 sequences; 75% to 85% were seen once. Sequencing input: distant non-tumor lung tissue. This clonotype was obtained from a man between 60 and 70 years old with small cell lung cancer. The genes are TRBV28 and TRBJ2-7; D gene ambiguous. In nucleotides, the CDR3 is TGTGCCAGCAGTACAAGTCGTTGGAGTGTGGCTTACGAGCAGTACTTC. This translates into CASSTSRWSVAYEQYF.